Sequencing of this TCR beta chain was carried out in a study of tumor-infiltrating lymphocytes in primary liver carcinoma. Overall study context: Tumors were staged T1-T3 N0M0 and measured about 4 to 11 cm across.

Unsorted whole blood supplied the RNA, and germline DNA was extracted too. Making TCR beta cDNA involved 400 to 600 ng total RNA and a constant-region primer. For TCR beta, libraries were produced by three nested multiplex PCR rounds using slightly modified ARM-PCR. The study ran its first two PCR rounds for roughly 11 cycles each, using TRBV1-TRBV30 forward primers and a C-beta reverse primer. TCRdb re-derived calls from the multiplex PCR reads in MiXCR, one entry per CDR3 protein. The sample yields about 200,000 distinct CDR3 sequences, 65% seen once. CDR3 length: 12 amino acids. Germline V gives CDR1 MNHNS, CDR2 SASEGT. Trimming took off 6 bases at V and 6 bases at J, with 10 bases between the two ends. As to this clonotype: Given a much more abundant clone one base away, this may be a read error.

The V gene is TRBV6-1, the J gene TRBJ2-3; no firm D call. Material for sequencing was peripheral blood. This TCR derives from a woman aged 55-75 years with primary liver carcinoma and hepatitis B virus infection. DNA for the CDR3: TGTGCCAGCAGAGACGTGGGGGATACGCAGTATTTT. Residues: CASRDVGDTQYF.